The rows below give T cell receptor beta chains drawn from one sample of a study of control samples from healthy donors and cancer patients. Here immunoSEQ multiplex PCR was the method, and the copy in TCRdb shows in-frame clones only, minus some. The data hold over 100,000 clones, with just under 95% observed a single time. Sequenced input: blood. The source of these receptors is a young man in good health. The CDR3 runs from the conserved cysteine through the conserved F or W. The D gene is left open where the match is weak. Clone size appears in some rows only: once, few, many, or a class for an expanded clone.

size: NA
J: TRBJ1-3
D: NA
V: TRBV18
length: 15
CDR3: CASSRSGDSGNTIYF
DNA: TGTGCCAGCTCACGGTCAGGGGACTCTGGAAACACCATATATTTT

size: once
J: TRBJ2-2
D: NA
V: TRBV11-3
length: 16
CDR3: CASSLDSGAYTGELFF
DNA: TGTGCCAGCAGCTTAGATTCAGGGGCGTACACCGGGGAGCTGTTTTTT

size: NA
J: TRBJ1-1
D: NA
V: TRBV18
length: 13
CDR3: CASSFTKAFEAFF
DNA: TGTGCCAGCTCATTTACCAAAGCCTTTGAAGCTTTCTTT

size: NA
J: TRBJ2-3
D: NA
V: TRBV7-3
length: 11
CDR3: CASSLPTRRYF
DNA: TGTGCCAGCAGCTTACCGACGCGGAGGTATTTT

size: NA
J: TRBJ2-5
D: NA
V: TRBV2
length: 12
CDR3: CASSPRGETQYF
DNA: TGTGCCAGCAGCCCCCGCGGGGAGACCCAGTACTTC

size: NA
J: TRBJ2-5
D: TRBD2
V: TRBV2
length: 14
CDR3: CASTPGLAIETQYF
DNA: TGTGCCAGCACTCCGGGACTAGCAATCGAGACCCAGTACTTC

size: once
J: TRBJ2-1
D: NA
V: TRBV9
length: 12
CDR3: CASSVLATQQVF
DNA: TGTGCCAGCAGCGTTCTCGCAACCCAACAGGTCTTC

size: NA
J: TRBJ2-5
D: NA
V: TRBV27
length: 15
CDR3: CASSLGGRVSETQYF
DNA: TGTGCCAGCAGTTTAGGGGGCAGGGTATCAGAGACCCAGTACTTC

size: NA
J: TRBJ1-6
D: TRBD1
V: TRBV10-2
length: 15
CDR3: CASSVDRESLSPLHF
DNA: TGCGCCAGCAGTGTGGACAGGGAATCTCTCTCACCCCTCCACTTT

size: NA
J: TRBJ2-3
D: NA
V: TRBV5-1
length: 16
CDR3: CASSLAEEVYTDTQYF
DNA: TGCGCCAGCAGCTTGGCCGAAGAGGTCTACACAGATACGCAGTATTTT

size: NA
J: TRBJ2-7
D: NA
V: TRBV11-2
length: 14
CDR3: CASSLARTTYEQYF
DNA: TGTGCCAGCAGCTTAGCTCGGACAACCTACGAGCAGTACTTC

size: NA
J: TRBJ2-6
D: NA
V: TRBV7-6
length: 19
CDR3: CASSTNREARRAGANVLTF
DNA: TGTGCCAGCAGCACAAACAGGGAGGCACGAAGGGCTGGGGCCAACGTCCTGACTTTC

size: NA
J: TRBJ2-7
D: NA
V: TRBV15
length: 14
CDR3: CATSRDQFSYEQYF
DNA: TGTGCCACCAGCAGAGATCAATTCTCCTACGAGCAGTACTTC

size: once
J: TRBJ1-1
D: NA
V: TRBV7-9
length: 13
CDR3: CASRWTAETEAFF
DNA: TGTGCCAGCAGATGGACCGCGGAGACTGAAGCTTTCTTT

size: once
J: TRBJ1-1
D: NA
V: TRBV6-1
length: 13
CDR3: CASSELGNTEAFF
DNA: TGTGCCAGCAGTGAGTTAGGGAACACTGAAGCTTTCTTT

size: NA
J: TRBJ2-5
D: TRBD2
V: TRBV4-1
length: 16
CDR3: CASSQILAGGPETQYF
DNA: TGCGCCAGCAGCCAAATACTAGCGGGGGGGCCGGAGACCCAGTACTTC

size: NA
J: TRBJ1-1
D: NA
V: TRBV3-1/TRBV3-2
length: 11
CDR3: CASSQGTGAFF
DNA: TGTGCCAGCAGCCAGGGTACTGGGGCTTTCTTT

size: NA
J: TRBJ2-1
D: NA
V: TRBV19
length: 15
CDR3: CASSKDDLLVDEQFF
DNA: TGTGCCAGTAGTAAGGACGACTTACTCGTCGATGAGCAGTTCTTC

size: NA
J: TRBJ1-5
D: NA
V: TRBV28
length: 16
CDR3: CASRSRGVDSNQPQHF
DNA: TGTGCCAGCAGATCCCGGGGCGTAGATAGCAATCAGCCCCAGCATTTT

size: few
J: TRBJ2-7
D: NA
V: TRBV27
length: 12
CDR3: CASSLPRYEQYF
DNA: TGTGCCAGCAGTTTGCCCCGCTACGAGCAGTACTTC

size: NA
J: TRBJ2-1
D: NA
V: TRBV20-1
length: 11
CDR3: CSARVASEQFF
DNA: TGCAGTGCTAGAGTAGCCTCCGAGCAGTTCTTC

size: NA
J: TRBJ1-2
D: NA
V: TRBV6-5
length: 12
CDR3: CASRAGAAGYTF
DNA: TGTGCCAGTCGAGCGGGGGCGGCTGGCTACACCTTC

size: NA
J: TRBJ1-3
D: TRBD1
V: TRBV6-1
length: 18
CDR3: CASSEALWGQPSGNTIYF
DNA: TGTGCCAGCAGTGAAGCGCTTTGGGGACAGCCCTCTGGAAACACCATATATTTT

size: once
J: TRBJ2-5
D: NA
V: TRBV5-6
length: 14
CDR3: CASSSTRSAETQYF
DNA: TGTGCCAGCAGCTCAACCCGGTCCGCGGAGACCCAGTACTTC

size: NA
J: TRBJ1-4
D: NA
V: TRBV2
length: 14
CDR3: CASRLVVLNEKLFF
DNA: TGTGCCAGCAGGTTGGTGGTCCTAAATGAAAAACTGTTTTTT

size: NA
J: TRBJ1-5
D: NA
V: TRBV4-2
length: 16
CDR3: CASSQGSVGGYQPQHF
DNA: TGTGCCAGCAGCCAAGGGTCGGTAGGGGGGTATCAGCCCCAGCATTTT

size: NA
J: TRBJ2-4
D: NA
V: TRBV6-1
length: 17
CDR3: CASSESAAGNSKNIQYF
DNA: TGTGCCAGCAGTGAATCAGCGGCAGGGAACTCCAAAAACATTCAGTACTTC

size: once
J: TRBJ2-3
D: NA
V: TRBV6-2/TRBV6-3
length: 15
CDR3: CASSYGGTSTDTQYF
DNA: TGTGCCAGCAGTTACGGCGGTACTAGCACAGATACGCAGTATTTT

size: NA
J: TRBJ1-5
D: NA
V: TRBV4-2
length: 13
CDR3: CASSQERGQPQHF
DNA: TGTGCCAGCAGCCAAGAACGCGGTCAGCCCCAGCATTTT

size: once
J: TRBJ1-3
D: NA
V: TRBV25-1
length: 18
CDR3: CASSESYWGGRGGNTIYF
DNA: TGTGCCAGCAGTGAATCTTATTGGGGGGGGCGCGGAGGAAACACCATATATTTT

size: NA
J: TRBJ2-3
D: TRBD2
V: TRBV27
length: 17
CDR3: CASSLGLAVRGTDTQYF
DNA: TGTGCCAGCAGTTTAGGACTAGCGGTGCGGGGCACAGATACGCAGTATTTT

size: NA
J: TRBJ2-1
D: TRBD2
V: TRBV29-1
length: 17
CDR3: CSVENPGLAGGYREQFF
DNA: TGCAGCGTTGAAAATCCAGGACTAGCGGGGGGATACAGGGAGCAGTTCTTC

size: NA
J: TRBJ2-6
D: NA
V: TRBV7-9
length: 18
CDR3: CASSQVGRGPSGANVLTF
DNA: TGTGCCAGCAGCCAAGTGGGCAGGGGCCCCTCTGGGGCCAACGTCCTGACTTTC

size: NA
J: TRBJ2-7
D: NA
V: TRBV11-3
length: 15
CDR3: CASSLEGRPPYEQYF
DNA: TGTGCCAGCAGCTTAGAGGGACGCCCTCCCTACGAGCAGTACTTC

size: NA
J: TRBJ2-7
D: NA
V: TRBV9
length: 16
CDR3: CASSVGTGTSGYEQYF
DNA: TGTGCCAGCAGCGTAGGGACCGGGACATCTGGTTACGAGCAGTACTTC

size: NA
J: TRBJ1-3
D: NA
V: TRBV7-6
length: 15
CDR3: CASSLTRSSGNTIYF
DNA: TGTGCCAGCAGCTTGACAAGAAGCTCTGGAAACACCATATATTTT

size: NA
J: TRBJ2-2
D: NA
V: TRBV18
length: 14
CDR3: CASSPSGNTGELFF
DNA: TGTGCCAGCTCACCCTCAGGGAACACCGGGGAGCTGTTTTTT

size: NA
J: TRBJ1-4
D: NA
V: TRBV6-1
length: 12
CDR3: CASSEARDKLFF
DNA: TGTGCCAGCAGTGAAGCGAGAGACAAACTGTTTTTT

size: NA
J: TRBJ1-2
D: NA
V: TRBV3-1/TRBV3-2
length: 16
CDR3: CASSHWTPGNIYGYTF
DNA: TGTGCCAGCAGCCACTGGACACCTGGGAATATTTATGGCTACACCTTC

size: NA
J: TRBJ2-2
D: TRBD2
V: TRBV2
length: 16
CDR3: CASSLGGGASTGELFF
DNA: TGTGCCAGCAGTCTAGGCGGGGGGGCCAGCACCGGGGAGCTGTTTTTT

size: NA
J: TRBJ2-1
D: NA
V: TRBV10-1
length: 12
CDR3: CASSEPGNEQFF
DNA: TGCGCCAGCAGTGAGCCTGGGAATGAGCAGTTCTTC

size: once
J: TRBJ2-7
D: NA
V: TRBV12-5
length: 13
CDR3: CASGLYRDHEQYF
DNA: TGTGCTAGTGGTTTGTATCGGGACCACGAGCAGTACTTC

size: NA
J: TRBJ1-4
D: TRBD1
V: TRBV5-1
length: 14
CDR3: CASSTGQPNEKLFF
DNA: TGCGCCAGCAGCACGGGACAGCCCAATGAAAAACTGTTTTTT

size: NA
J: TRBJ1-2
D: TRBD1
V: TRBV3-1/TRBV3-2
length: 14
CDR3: CASSPWTGSHGYTF
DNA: TGTGCCAGCAGCCCCTGGACAGGGAGTCATGGCTACACCTTC

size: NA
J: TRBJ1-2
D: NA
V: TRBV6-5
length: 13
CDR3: CASSYGQGNGYTF
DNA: TGTGCCAGCAGTTACGGGCAGGGGAATGGCTACACCTTC